This TCR beta chain emerged from a study of neurological immune-mediated disorders (dated by TCRdb to the late 2010s). Broadly, across the study: Peripheral blood TCR-beta repertoires from HTLV-I-associated myelopathy (HAM/TSP) patients, multiple sclerosis patients and healthy controls were compared by UMI-based sequencing. The roughly 110 TCR-beta libraries included longitudinal samples, technical triplicates and paired sorted CD4+ and CD8+ T-cell subsets alongside PBMC samples. Of the approximately 70 subjects in the cohort, about 14 were HAM/TSP patients, around 34 were multiple sclerosis patients, and some 20 were healthy controls. Here is what the overall study found, with its caveats: TCR clonal expansion was highest in HAM/TSP patients and lowest in MS patients, with MS patients falling below even healthy controls. Expanded clones from different subjects shared no identical CDR3 amino acid sequences, which suggests that TCR-beta repertoires were private in all groups.

cDNA was synthesized by template-switch 5'RACE using a primer with a 10-nucleotide random unique molecular identifier that tagged each TCR transcript. Every sequencing run yielded over 190 million TCR-beta sequences covering 15-18 subjects. The RNeasy kit was used for extraction of total RNA. Using the KAPA Real-time Library Amplification kit, TCR-beta VDJ regions were amplified with primers for the TCR constant region and the 5'RACE anchor. A first PCR added sample indexes and Illumina adaptors, after which a second PCR increased the library yield. After purification with Ampure beads, the TCR product of roughly 650 bp was size-selected on a 2% E-gel SizeSelection system. Before pooling, library quality was checked on a Bioanalyzer, concentration was measured with Qubit, and libraries were quantified with the Kapa Library Quantification kit. An Illumina HiSeq 2500 was used to sequence the libraries paired-end at 2 x 150 bp. To increase sequence diversity, roughly 24-32% phiX was spiked into each library pool. From the authors' description of their analysis: Quality-filtered reads were processed with the UMI-based MiGEC pipeline, which removed over 80% of raw TCR sequences during error correction. IMGT germline references were used for alignment of VDJ genes, and clonotypes were defined by a unique CDR3 amino acid sequence together with V-J genes. Clonal expansion, Shannon diversity, and CDR3 relatedness (CalcPairwiseDistances, ClusterSamples) were evaluated with VDJtools, and phylogenetic trees were built with CLCbio workbench. Expanded clones were defined as having at least 8 unique UMIs, based on coefficient-of-variation modelling across technical triplicates. TCRdb trimmed the raw reads at Q25, called clones with MiXCR and kept productive beta chains. Rows with a matching CDR3 protein are joined into one entry that keeps the most common DNA and genes. The V and J calls follow TCRdb's processing rather than the paper's. This sample holds around 23,000 distinct CDR3 sequences; under 15% were observed only once. The ten most abundant clones make up 16% of the sample.

Libraries from unsorted PBMCs were made from 2 million PBMCs kept in RNAlater at -80 degrees C until RNA extraction. Peripheral blood was subjected to Ficoll-Hypaque density gradient centrifugation to isolate PBMCs, which were then cryopreserved in liquid nitrogen. In this sample, this clonotype turned up many times. Its specific antigen is unknown. The record has no base qualities; no much larger clone is one base away. This clonotype originated in a woman in her thirties or forties with HTLV-1-associated myelopathy (HAM/TSP). Sequencing was carried out using PBMCs.

CDR3 sequence: CASSYSNPRTINSPLHF. Read as DNA, the sequence is TGTGCCAGCAGTTACTCGAATCCGCGAACAATTAATTCACCCCTCCACTTT. The chain is encoded by TRBV6-6 joined to TRBJ1-6; the D gene lacks a confident call. Trimming costs V 0 bases and J 6 bases, and their ends lie 15 bases apart. Via the germline V gene (reference sequence), CDR1 is MNHNY and CDR2 SVGAGI. The CDR3 numbers 17 residues from cysteine through phenylalanine. Only the CDR3 part of the read is kept: 51 bases, read in frame from the first base.